The clone carrying this T cell receptor beta chain was counted at least ten times. Antigen specificity is unknown. The data stem from a study of CD8 T cells in ankylosing spondylitis. The study's findings and limits: Disease-linked clones, CD8+, were relatively rare in peripheral blood. Disease-linked clones were reportedly significantly enriched in matched ankylosing spondylitis synovial fluid. One TCR beta motif, made up of fewer than 10 highly homologous variants, appeared characteristic of ankylosing spondylitis blood.

The length of the CDR3 is 13 residues. In germline, CDR1 is SNHLY, CDR2 FYNNEI. Trimming took off 5 bases at V and 5 bases at J, with 10 bases between the two ends. Each CDR3 protein is one row after TCRdb ran MiXCR on the 5' RACE reads. The sample shows about 510,000 distinct CDR3 sequences, roughly 5% of them seen only once. This receptor was obtained from a male donor with ankylosing spondylitis. Sequencing was done on a sample of blood, either unsorted or a sorted T cell fraction (not recorded which). The chain employs TRBV2 and TRBJ1-5; the D gene is possibly TRBD1 (5 bases). DNA for the CDR3: TGTGCCAGCAGTACCCGGGGGTATCAGCCCCAGCATTTT. It translates to CASSTRGYQPQHF.